A single sample is the source of the 26 T cell receptor beta chains below, sequenced in a study of T cell responses to AZD1222 COVID-19 vaccine. The repertoire was sequenced with immunoSEQ multiplex PCR; TCRdb's copy has only in-frame clones and lacks some. The sample has 150,000 to 200,000 clones, around 92% seen once. The sample consisted of peripheral blood, taken on day 0 of AZD1222 vaccination. These receptors came from an adult in good health.

The chain has TRBV15 and TRBJ1-1, with D perhaps TRBD1 (6 bases). Trimming took 0 bases from V and 0 from J, leaving 11 bases between them. CDR3 length equals 16 residues. CDR1 is LNHNV, CDR2 YYDKDF, per germline (reference sequence). In DNA, the CDR3 is TGTGCCACCAGCAGAGACAGGGGAAACATGAACACTGAAGCTTTCTTT. Protein sequence: CATSRDRGNMNTEAFF.

The chain links TRBV18 to TRBJ1-1, with D perhaps matching TRBD1 (6 bases). The V end was cut by 3 bases, the J end by 6 bases, with 11 bases between. The CDR3 covers 13 residues. Germline-derived CDR1 and CDR2 are KGHSH and LQKENI. CDR3 bases: TGTGCCAGCTCACCGCCGGGGGCCCCTGAAGCTTTCTTT. Translating it yields CASSPPGAPEAFF.

This clone has just a few counts. The genes are TRBV6-5 and TRBJ2-7, with TRBD2 matching 12 bases. This CDR3 is built from 13 residues. CDR1 MNHEY and CDR2 SVGAGI come from the germline V gene. The junction had 1 base not matched to a gene; V was cut back by 6 bases and J by 4 bases. As DNA, the CDR3 is TGTGCCAGCAGGACTAGCGGGAGTTACGAGCAGTACTTC. Translated, it gives CASRTSGSYEQYF.

The genes are TRBV7-9 and TRBJ1-6; D not certain. This CDR3 spans 13 amino acids. CDR1 and CDR2 from the germline V gene are SEHNR and FQNEAQ (reference sequence). The ends were cut back, 4 bases at V and 11 bases at J, with 12 bases in the middle. The CDR3, as DNA: TGTGCCAGCAGCTCCCCTGGTGCTCCACCCCTCCACTTT. Translation gives CASSSPGAPPLHF. The full variable domain, with the rest looked up from reference TRBV7-9 and TRBJ1-6, is DTGVSQNPRHKITKRGQNVTFRCDPISEHNRLYWYRQTLGQGPEFLTYFQNEAQLEKSRLLSDRFSAERPKGSFSTLEIQRTEQGDSAMYLCASSSPGAPPLHFGNGTRLTVT.

The J gene is TRBJ1-5, the V gene TRBV2; no reliable D call. The germline gives CDR1 SNHLY, CDR2 FYNNEI. The CDR3 is made up of 16 amino acids. V dropped 7 bases and J dropped 0 bases, with 16 bases sitting between them. This chain's CDR3 is CASTSEAVDSNQPQHF. The CDR3 DNA reads TGTGCCAGCACCTCCGAGGCAGTTGATAGCAATCAGCCCCAGCATTTT.

The V gene is TRBV5-4, the J gene TRBJ1-5, with TRBD1 matching 9 bases. V lost 4 bases to trimming and J lost 2 bases; unmatched junction nucleotides: 4. CDR3 length: 15 residues. CDR1 SGHNT and CDR2 YYREEE come from the germline V gene (reference sequence). The CDR3 sequence is CASSVGQGGNQPQHF. The CDR3 nucleotides are TGTGCCAGCAGCGTGGGACAGGGTGGCAATCAGCCCCAGCATTTT.

This chain links TRBV27 with TRBJ1-4; D gene uncertain. Trimming cost V 3 bases and J 2 bases, with 4 bases left between them. From germline, CDR1 is MNHEY and CDR2 SMNVEV (reference sequence). This CDR3 is 13 amino acids long. CDR3 region: CASSFSTNEKLFF. The CDR3 DNA sequence: TGTGCCAGCAGTTTTTCCACTAATGAAAAACTGTTTTTT.

The chain has TRBV7-2 and TRBJ1-1, with D tentatively TRBD1 (5 bases). Germline-derived CDR1 and CDR2 are SGHTA and FQGNSA. The length of the CDR3 is 15 residues. V gave up 3 bases and J gave up 1 base, with 12 bases separating them. CDR3 nucleotide sequence: TGTGCCAGCAGCTTGCTCGGGGACTCGAACACTGAAGCTTTCTTT. As protein: CASSLLGDSNTEAFF.

This chain connects TRBV3-1 (or the pseudogene TRBV3-2) to TRBJ2-2, with a tentative D call TRBD1 (5 bases). Germline-derived CDR1 and CDR2 are LGHDT and YNNKEL (reference sequence). There are 16 residues in the CDR3. Trimming stripped 4 bases from V and 0 bases from J, with 12 bases between. This CDR3 reads CASSLTGASNTGELFF. The CDR3, as DNA: TGTGCCAGCAGCCTTACAGGCGCTTCGAACACCGGGGAGCTGTTTTTT.

The count of this clone is one. The rearrangement uses TRBV30 and TRBJ1-6, with 8 positions matching TRBD1. Germline lookup yields CDR1 GTSNPN and CDR2 SVGIG (reference sequence). This CDR3 has 15 amino acids. The trim removed 3 bases at V and 7 bases at J, leaving 8 bases unmatched. CDR3 bases: TGTGCCTGGAGACCCGCAGGGGGCGGGAATTCACCCCTCCACTTT. This encodes CAWRPAGGGNSPLHF.

V usage is TRBV27 and J usage is TRBJ2-7; 7 bases match TRBD2. The CDR3 covers 12 residues. The trim removed 8 bases at V and 6 bases at J, leaving 7 bases unmatched. Germline V CDR1 and CDR2: MNHEY, SMNVEV (reference sequence). The CDR3 sequence: CASSPGGSEQYF. CDR3 DNA: TGTGCCAGCTCTCCGGGGGGTAGCGAGCAGTACTTC.

V is TRBV18 and J is TRBJ1-1; weak D call: TRBD1 (5 bases). V lost 5 bases and J lost 5, with 12 bases in between. CDR1 KGHSH and CDR2 LQKENI come from the germline V gene. This CDR3 contains 13 residues. The CDR3 is CASSTQTETEAFF. CDR3 DNA sequence: TGTGCCAGCTCAACGCAGACAGAAACTGAAGCTTTCTTT.

The CDR3 DNA follows: TGTGCCAGCAGCTTAGTCCCGCTAGCGGGAGGGCTCCGGGATACGCAGTATTTT. It specifies CASSLVPLAGGLRDTQYF. The chain links TRBV7-9 to TRBJ2-3, with 12 bases identical to TRBD2. V shed 1 base and J 6 bases; nucleotides not matched to a gene: 11. The CDR3 has 18 amino acids. CDR1 SEHNR and CDR2 FQNEAQ come from the germline V gene (reference sequence).

This sequence joins TRBV11-2 and TRBJ2-2, with 7 bases matching TRBD2. Germline V gene lookup returns CDR1 SGHAT and CDR2 FQNNGV. CDR3 length: 15 residues. Trimming removed 6 bases from V and 5 bases from J; junction bases left unmatched: 9. CDR3 sequence (DNA): TGTGCCAGCAGGACGTTGGGGGGGAGGACCGGGGAGCTGTTTTTT. It yields the protein CASRTLGGRTGELFF.

The V call is TRBV28, the J call TRBJ1-2, with 7 bases identical to TRBD1. Germline V gene data show CDR1 as MDHEN and CDR2 as SYDVKM. The V and J ends lost 6 bases and 4 bases, in that order; junction bases with no gene match: 14. The CDR3 runs 16 residues. CDR3 amino acids: CASSPGQPIPSYGYTF. The CDR3 DNA reads as TGTGCCAGCAGCCCGGGACAGCCGATTCCAAGCTATGGCTACACCTTC.

This clone was detected only a few times. The rearrangement links TRBV19 to TRBJ1-3, with 7 bases lining up with TRBD1. After removal of 6 bases from V and 0 bases from J, the junction contained 11 bases not matched to a gene. The V gene's germline CDR1 is LNHDA and CDR2 SQIVND (reference sequence). The CDR3 covers 17 residues. The CDR3 loop is CASSPEGQFLSGNTIYF. The CDR3 nucleotides are TGTGCCAGTAGCCCGGAGGGACAGTTCCTCTCTGGAAACACCATATATTTT.

This clone was recorded once. The V and J genes are TRBV6-5 and TRBJ1-1; 7 bases line up with TRBD1. The CDR3 has 13 residues. J lost 3 bases, V lost 11 bases, and 9 bases had no gene match. Germline lookup yields CDR1 MNHEY and CDR2 SVGAGI. The CDR3 DNA reads as TGTGCCGGACGAAGGGGGCCGGACACTGAAGCTTTCTTT. As protein: CAGRRGPDTEAFF.

This chain's CDR3 is CATNLPRDKQPYGYTF. The CDR3 DNA sequence: TGTGCCACCAACCTCCCCCGGGACAAGCAACCCTATGGCTACACCTTC. The chain uses TRBV24-1 and TRBJ1-2; D is perhaps TRBD1 (6 bases). The length of the CDR3 is 16 residues. Germline CDR1 KGHDR, CDR2 SFDVKD. V shed 8 bases and J shed 4 bases, with 22 bases lying between them.

This sequence joins TRBV4-2 and TRBJ2-2; tentatively, D is TRBD1 (5 bases). Trimming removed 1 base from V and 4 bases from J, with 13 bases in between. There are 16 residues in the CDR3. Germline V lookup: CDR1 LGHNA, CDR2 YNFKEQ. The CDR3 spells CASSQALTDSTGELFF. CDR3 coding DNA: TGTGCCAGCAGCCAAGCCCTGACAGATTCCACCGGGGAGCTGTTTTTT.

The rearrangement joins TRBV2 to TRBJ2-6; D unclear. Between the trimmed V and J ends, which lost 6 bases and 4 bases, there was a span of 13 bases. The CDR3 runs to 15 residues. Germline CDR1 reads SNHLY; CDR2 reads FYNNEI. The DNA for the CDR3 is TGTGCCAGCAGCTACACCTCGACGGGGGCCAACGTCCTGACTTTC. It codes for CASSYTSTGANVLTF.

This chain connects TRBV4-3 to TRBJ2-7, with a tentative D call TRBD1 (6 bases). The CDR3 extends over 16 amino acids. Germline V gene sequence: CDR1 LGHNA, CDR2 YSLEER. V was shortened by 3 bases and J by 1 base, with 16 bases between the two germline ends. CDR3 sequence: CASSQGARSISYEQYF. In nucleotides, the CDR3 is TGCGCCAGCAGCCAGGGGGCCAGGTCTATTTCCTACGAGCAGTACTTC.

About this clone: In the same sample, other DNA sequences code for this CDR3. The chain has TRBV12-5 and TRBJ1-1; a possible D gene is TRBD1 (6 bases). The CDR3 consists of 14 residues. Germline V gives CDR1 LGHNT, CDR2 FRNRAP. V was shortened by 8 bases and J by 6 bases, with 19 bases between the two germline ends. CDR3 bases: TGTGCTAGTTCGGCCGGCAGGGGAAAGGCTGAAGCTTTCTTT. Its protein product is CASSAGRGKAEAFF.

This chain links TRBV7-2 with TRBJ1-2; D call uncertain. Germline values: CDR1 SGHTA, CDR2 FQGNSA. V was trimmed by 1 base and J by 4 bases, leaving 13 bases between them. The CDR3 runs to 15 residues. As DNA, the CDR3 is TGTGCCAGCAGCTTAGTAATGGAGGGCGGCTATGGCTACACCTTC. This encodes CASSLVMEGGYGYTF.

This clone has a handful of counts. The chain recombines TRBV24-1 with TRBJ1-2; D possibly corresponds to TRBD1 (6 bases). The CDR3 covers 12 residues. V gave up 11 bases and J gave up 8 bases, with 17 bases separating them. Germline CDR1 KGHDR, CDR2 SFDVKD. CDR3 loop: CAKLGRGSGYTF. Here the CDR3 DNA reads TGTGCCAAACTCGGCAGGGGATCCGGCTACACCTTC.

The chain recombines TRBV7-9 with TRBJ2-7; 7 positions match TRBD1. The CDR3 has 13 amino acids. Trimming cost V 8 bases and J 1 base; bases outside gene matches: 5. Germline-derived CDR1 and CDR2 are SEHNR and FQNEAQ (reference sequence). CDR3 amino acids: CASWATGSYEQYF. The CDR3 DNA follows: TGTGCCAGCTGGGCGACAGGGTCCTACGAGCAGTACTTC. Filled out from reference TRBV7-9 and TRBJ2-7, the complete variable domain reads DTGVSQNPRHKITKRGQNVTFRCDPISEHNRLYWYRQTLGQGPEFLTYFQNEAQLEKSRLLSDRFSAERPKGSFSTLEIQRTEQGDSAMYLCASWATGSYEQYFGPGTRLTVT.

This clone has just a few counts. This chain links TRBV3-1 (or the pseudogene TRBV3-2) with TRBJ1-3; D is undetermined. The germline gives CDR1 LGHDT, CDR2 YNNKEL (reference sequence). The CDR3 consists of 15 residues. With 4 bases removed from V and 4 bases from J, the gap between germline ends came to 14 bases. In DNA form, the CDR3 reads TGTGCCAGCAGCCGAGGACTAGCGGGCGGAAACACCATATATTTT. Translated: CASSRGLAGGNTIYF.